The clone carrying this T cell receptor beta chain was found once. Trimming shortened V by 2 bases and J by 5 bases, and 16 bases separated the two germline ends. The CDR3 has 16 residues. Germline CDR1 and CDR2: LNHDA and SQIVND (reference sequence). Sequenced by immunoSEQ multiplex PCR; TCRdb stores in-frame clones only, minus some. The sample lists about 1.5 million clones, under 99% occurring once. The data originate from a study of shared clonotypes between healthy human individuals. The sequence was collected from a man aged 25-45 years in good health. The chain links TRBV19 to TRBJ2-1; D unclear. The specimen sequenced was naive CD4+ T cells sorted from blood. Stated subset: CD45RA+ positively selected. CDR3 region: CASSIIVDLKNNEQFF. CDR3 nucleotides: TGTGCCAGTAGTATAATCGTGGACCTAAAGAACAATGAGCAGTTCTTC. Complete variable domain (other parts from reference TRBV19 and TRBJ2-1): DGGITQSPKYLFRKEGQNVTLSCEQNLNHDAMYWYRQDPGQGLRLIYYSQIVNDFQKGDIAEGYSVSREKKESFPLTVTSAQKNPTAFYLCASSIIVDLKNNEQFFGPGTRLTVL.